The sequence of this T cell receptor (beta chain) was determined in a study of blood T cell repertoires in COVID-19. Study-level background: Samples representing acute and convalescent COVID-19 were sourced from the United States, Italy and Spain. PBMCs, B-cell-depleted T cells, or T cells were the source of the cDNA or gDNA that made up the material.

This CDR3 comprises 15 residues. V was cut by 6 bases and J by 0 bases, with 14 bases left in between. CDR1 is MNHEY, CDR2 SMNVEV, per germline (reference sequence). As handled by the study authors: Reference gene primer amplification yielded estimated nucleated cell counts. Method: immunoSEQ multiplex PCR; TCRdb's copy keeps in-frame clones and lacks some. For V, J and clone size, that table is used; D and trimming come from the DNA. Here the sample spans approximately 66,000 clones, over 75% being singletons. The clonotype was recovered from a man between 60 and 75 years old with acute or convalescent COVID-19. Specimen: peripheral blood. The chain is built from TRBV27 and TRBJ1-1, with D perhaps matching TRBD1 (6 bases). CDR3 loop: CASRFTGLMNTEAFF. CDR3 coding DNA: TGTGCCAGCAGATTTACAGGGCTTATGAACACTGAAGCTTTCTTT.